The rows below give T cell receptor beta chains drawn from one sample of a study of shared clonotypes between healthy human individuals. TCRdb's table, derived via immunoSEQ multiplex PCR, lists solely in-frame clones and lacks some. Of 450,000 to 500,000 clones in the sample, approximately 79% were seen once. Sequencing input: PBMCs. The origin of the receptors is a woman between 40 and 55 years old in good health. Some clones in this sample may be carry-over from other donors' samples. Both conserved end residues are trimmed from each CDR3. Not all rows give a size; the values are once, few, many and, for expanded clones, a class.

CDR3aa	abundance	j_gene	v_gene
ASSAYGDQPQH	NA	TRBJ1-5	TRBV2
ASSPLAGVADTQY	NA	TRBJ2-3	TRBV7-8
ASSLDGTGAYNEQF	NA	TRBJ2-1	TRBV5-1
ASSPLGGDNYGYT	NA	TRBJ1-2	TRBV27
ASSPPATLTGELF	NA	TRBJ2-2	TRBV18
ASKSHRGLGQPQH	few	TRBJ1-5	TRBV28
ASSLGTNELRY	NA	TRBJ2-3	TRBV7-3
ASSLALGTGNTGELF	NA	TRBJ2-2	TRBV5-4
ASSHLKASSYEQY	many	TRBJ2-7	TRBV4-1
ASSLGSLYNEQF	few	TRBJ2-1	TRBV11-3
ASSTGSARTDTQY	NA	TRBJ2-3	TRBV7-2
ASSLDGRGYT	once	TRBJ1-2	TRBV7-9
ASSLSEYFYGYT	few	TRBJ1-2	TRBV5-8
ASSLTSNNQPQH	NA	TRBJ1-5	TRBV7-9
ASSETGLLPETQY	once	TRBJ2-5	TRBV9
ASSLLGNTEAF	once	TRBJ1-1	TRBV5-1
ASSKEGAGANVLT	NA	TRBJ2-6	TRBV21-1
ASSPKDRLNTEAF	NA	TRBJ1-1	TRBV7-9
ASSLPQETQY	NA	TRBJ2-5	TRBV7-6
ASSEGGYSNQPQH	NA	TRBJ1-5	TRBV2
ASSQVLSGANVLT	NA	TRBJ2-6	TRBV4-3
ASSDVGANLAEQY	NA	TRBJ2-7	TRBV2
ASKSGGRETQY	NA	TRBJ2-5	TRBV6-1
ASSLDLVRAAYEQY	NA	TRBJ2-7	TRBV11-2
ASSLRGANRPRGYGYT	NA	TRBJ1-2	TRBV11-2
ASSPPRLAESTDTQY	NA	TRBJ2-3	TRBV18
ASSSGALGEKLF	few	TRBJ1-4	TRBV28
ASKLGGDTGELF	NA	TRBJ2-2	TRBV28
ASSQREVDTQY	NA	TRBJ2-3	TRBV5-5
ATSRVSTGVRHEQY	NA	TRBJ2-7	TRBV15
ASSYQRVNTEAF	NA	TRBJ1-1	TRBV6-5
ASSPGGQKSTDTQY	NA	TRBJ2-3	TRBV7-2
ASSPLFGNTEAF	many	TRBJ1-1	TRBV18
ASSMGLASTGELF	NA	TRBJ2-2	TRBV7-3
ASQGLGSYEQY	NA	TRBJ2-7	TRBV18
ASSLATSGSPLAEF	NA	TRBJ2-1	TRBV7-8
ASSKGPTRAATDTQY	NA	TRBJ2-3	TRBV21-1
AISEGLAGVGEQF	NA	TRBJ2-1	TRBV10-3
ASSLGTGANYGYT	few	TRBJ1-2	TRBV7-9
ASSRGQGTGELF	NA	TRBJ2-2	TRBV19
ASSLTFQGGGYT	NA	TRBJ1-2	TRBV7-3
ASSLPLLAGRTGELF	NA	TRBJ2-2	TRBV7-9
ASSLDSQPQH	once	TRBJ1-5	TRBV7-9
AISAPGRGVNTIY	NA	TRBJ1-3	TRBV10-3
ASSLPGQGSDTQY	NA	TRBJ2-3	TRBV28
ATTNKLSGRFDQPQH	NA	TRBJ1-5	TRBV15
ASSLGQGIYDEQF	NA	TRBJ2-1	TRBV7-3
ASSMGTANTEAF	NA	TRBJ1-1	TRBV7-3
ASSLAGTGDEKLF	NA	TRBJ1-4	TRBV5-1
ASSRTMGIWGQPQH	few	TRBJ1-5	TRBV19
ASSPVPTDTQY	NA	TRBJ2-3	TRBV18
ASSLGPGGNIQY	NA	TRBJ2-4	TRBV11-1
ASSVEGGRIDEQF	NA	TRBJ2-1	TRBV6-4